This T cell receptor (beta chain) was captured by sequencing in a study of blood T cell repertoires in COVID-19. Method: immunoSEQ multiplex PCR; TCRdb's copy keeps in-frame clones and lacks some. The sample includes 200,000 to 250,000 clones, approximately 85% seen only once; the top ten take roughly 2.2%. The sample taken for sequencing was peripheral blood. This receptor was obtained from an older woman with COVID-19, enrolled during active disease.

The CDR3 nucleotides are TGTGCCAGCAGCGACAGGACGGACATCTCTGAAGCTTTCTTT. Translated: CASSDRTDISEAFF. The V call is TRBV6-5, the J call TRBJ1-1, with a weak D call TRBD1 (6 bases). V lost 6 bases to trimming and J lost 6 bases, with 17 bases between them. CDR1 and CDR2 from the germline V gene are MNHEY and SVGAGI. The length of the CDR3 is 14 residues.